The next 6 T cell receptor beta chains were all read from a single sample in a study of blood T cells in healthy people across ages. PCR was performed a second time for about 6 to 11 cycles using a sample-barcoded 5' primer and a J-beta primer mix. TCRdb used MiXCR to reprocess the 5' RACE reads, holding one entry per CDR3 protein. Counted here are hundreds of thousands of distinct CDR3 sequences, about 30% occurring once; the ten biggest clones make up 15% to 17%. The sample taken for sequencing was blood. The receptors originated from a woman older than 75 in good health.

This chain links TRBV6-5 with TRBJ1-4; D is possibly TRBD1 (6 bases). The CDR3 length is 16 residues. V gave up 5 bases and J gave up 0 bases, with 13 bases separating them. Germline CDR1 is MNHEY and CDR2 is SVGAGI. This chain's CDR3 is CASSPGQRPTNEKLFF. DNA of the CDR3: TGTGCCAGCAGTCCGGGACAAAGACCAACTAATGAAAAACTGTTTTTT.

The V and J genes are TRBV5-1 and TRBJ2-3; 13 bases fit TRBD2. V shed 4 bases and J 6 bases; nucleotides not matched to a gene: 11. The CDR3 spans 17 residues. Germline CDR1 and CDR2: SGHRS and YFSETQ. The DNA of the CDR3 is TGCGCCAGCAGCAGGACCACTAGCGGGGGGGCCTTGGATACGCAGTATTTT. This codes for CASSRTTSGGALDTQYF.

A note on this clonotype: A much more abundant neighbour one base away suggests this may be a read error. The rearrangement links TRBV6-5 to TRBJ1-2; 12 bases are a match to TRBD1. The CDR3 is 17 amino acids. Germline assignment: CDR1 MNHEY and CDR2 SVGAGI. The CDR3 DNA sequence: TGTGCCAGCAGTTACTCGTCGGGACAGGGGGCCTTCTATGGCTACATCTTC. Its translation is CASSYSSGQGAFYGYIF.

This clonotype has only one observation. The V gene is TRBV7-9, the J gene TRBJ2-7; possible D gene TRBD1, 5 bases. Germline V gene data show CDR1 as SEHNR and CDR2 as FQNEAQ (reference sequence). The CDR3 runs to 14 residues. V was clipped by 3 bases and J by 0 bases, with 9 bases between them. CDR3 amino acids: CASSLPGSSYEQYF. The CDR3 DNA follows: TGTGCCAGCAGCTTGCCAGGGTCCTCCTACGAGCAGTACTTC.

This clonotype occurred many times. Given a much more abundant clone one base away, this may be a read error. The J gene is TRBJ2-7, the V gene TRBV14; D is tentatively TRBD1 or TRBD2 (5 bases each). Trimming took 1 base from V and 11 from J, leaving 12 bases between them. The CDR3 is 12 amino acids. Germline CDR1 SGHDN, CDR2 FVKESK. The CDR3 sequence is CASSQGARGEYF. Written as DNA, the CDR3 is TGTGCCAGCAGCCAAGGGGCAAGAGGGGAGTACTTC.

In this sample, this clonotype turned up many times. J is TRBJ1-2 and V is TRBV6-2 or TRBV6-3, with D uncertain. CDR1 is MNHEY and CDR2 is SVGEGT in the germline V gene. Trimming shortened V by 6 bases and J by 6 bases, and 14 bases separated the two germline ends. The CDR3 has 13 amino acids. The CDR3 nucleotides read TGTGCCAGCAGCCCCGCGCCGGCGGATGGCTACACCTTC. This encodes CASSPAPADGYTF.